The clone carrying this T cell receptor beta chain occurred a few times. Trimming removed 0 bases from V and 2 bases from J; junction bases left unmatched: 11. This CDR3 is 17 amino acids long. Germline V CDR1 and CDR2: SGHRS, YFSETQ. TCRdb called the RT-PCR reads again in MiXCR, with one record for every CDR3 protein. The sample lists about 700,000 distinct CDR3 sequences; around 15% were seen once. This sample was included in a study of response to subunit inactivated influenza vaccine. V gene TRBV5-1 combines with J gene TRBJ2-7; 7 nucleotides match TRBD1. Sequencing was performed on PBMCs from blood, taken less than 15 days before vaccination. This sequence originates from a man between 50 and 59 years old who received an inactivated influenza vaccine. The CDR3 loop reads CASSLDSGTAITYEQYF. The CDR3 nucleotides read TGCGCCAGCAGCTTGGATTCTGGGACAGCGATAACCTACGAGCAGTACTTC.